This T cell receptor beta chain was sequenced during a study of blood T cell repertoires in COVID-19. Overall study context: Samples of COVID-19 (acute and convalescent) were obtained from the United States, Italy and Spain. From T cells, B-cell-depleted T cells, or PBMCs came the material, which was cDNA or gDNA.

This CDR3 region has 13 residues. The germline V and J ends were trimmed by 5 bases and 5 bases, with 9 bases remaining between them. The germline CDR1 and CDR2 sequences are MDHEN and SYDVKM. In the original workflow: Amplification of reference gene primers was used by the study to estimate nucleated cell counts. The protocol was immunoSEQ multiplex PCR, while the TCRdb copy is restricted to in-frame clones and leaves out a portion. V, J and clone size were drawn from that table, and D and trimming were deduced from the DNA. The sample has hundreds of thousands of clones, around 89% seen once. This chain joins TRBV28 and TRBJ1-4; D gene uncertain. This clonotype was sampled from a woman in her thirties with acute or convalescent COVID-19. The sample comprised peripheral blood. The CDR3 loop is CASSPDLNEKLFF. DNA for the CDR3: TGTGCCAGCAGTCCGGACTTAAATGAAAAACTGTTTTTT.